Below are 6 T cell receptor beta chains sequenced from a single sample in a study of cytomegalovirus exposure and HLA in healthy donors. PCR amplification relied on 60 Vbeta primers (plus 13 Jbeta primers). Data came from immunoSEQ multiplex PCR; TCRdb stores just in-frame clones and leaves some out. The repertoire holds more than 100,000 clones, 65% to 85% seen once, with roughly 1.5% in the top ten. Sequencing was done on a sample of PBMCs. The receptors stem from a woman between 18 and 29 years old in good health and CMV-seronegative.

This chain uses TRBV6-6 with TRBJ1-2, with 9 bases lining up with TRBD1. Losses at the gene ends were 7 bases for V and 4 bases for J; bases not matched to a gene: 10. The germline V gene encodes CDR1 MNHNY and CDR2 SVGAGI (reference sequence). The CDR3 is 15 residues long. The CDR3 is CASIPSDRGAYGYTF. DNA for the CDR3: TGTGCCAGCATCCCATCGGACAGGGGTGCCTATGGCTACACCTTC.

The chain is built from TRBV10-3 and TRBJ2-5; D is uncertain. Germline-derived CDR1 and CDR2 are ENHRY and SYGVKD. This CDR3 has 17 amino acids. The V gene lost 8 bases and the J gene lost 2 bases, with 24 bases spanning the gap. The CDR3 region has the DNA TGTGCCATCTCGTTTTCTCGGCTTGGGCAGTCTCAAGAGACCCAGTACTTC. Protein product: CAISFSRLGQSQETQYF.

The table lists this clone with a count of one. The chain joins TRBV4-1 to TRBJ2-7, with D tentatively TRBD2 (5 bases). Germline V CDR1 and CDR2: MGHRA, YSYEKL. The CDR3 is 15 amino acids. With 3 bases removed from V and 1 base from J, the gap between germline ends came to 13 bases. The CDR3 reads CASSHGRRGSYEQYF. The CDR3 coding sequence is TGCGCCAGCAGCCACGGCCGACGGGGATCCTACGAGCAGTACTTC.

The genes are TRBV5-4 and TRBJ1-1, with 9 bases identical to TRBD1. This CDR3 spans 15 amino acids. Germline CDR1 SGHNT, CDR2 YYREEE (reference sequence). The ends lost 4 bases at V and 2 bases at J; junction bases unmatched: 6. The CDR3 bases are TGTGCCAGCAGCCCCCGGGACAGGGCTAACACTGAAGCTTTCTTT. Its protein is CASSPRDRANTEAFF.

The CDR3 nucleotides are TGTGCCTGGGTACCCCTGGGACAGGGCACAGATACGCAGTATTTT. Residues: CAWVPLGQGTDTQYF. The V call is TRBV30, the J call TRBJ2-3; 8 bases are shared with TRBD1. Trimming removed 5 bases from V and 1 base from J; junction bases left unmatched: 8. CDR3 length equals 15 residues. Germline lookup yields CDR1 GTSNPN and CDR2 SVGIG (reference sequence).

This clone showed up just a few times. The V gene is TRBV14, the J gene TRBJ2-5; tentatively, D is TRBD2 (6 bases). The germline V gene encodes CDR1 SGHDN and CDR2 FVKESK. Trimming took 6 bases from V and 2 from J, leaving 16 bases between them. The CDR3 covers 15 residues. The CDR3 DNA sequence: TGTGCCAGCAGTTTCCGATGGGGGGTTCAAGAGACCCAGTACTTC. This translates into CASSFRWGVQETQYF.